A selection of T cell receptor beta chains follows, all from one sample in a study of cytomegalovirus exposure and HLA in healthy donors. The repertoire was sequenced with immunoSEQ multiplex PCR; TCRdb's copy has only in-frame clones and lacks some. The data show 170,000 or so clones, with approximately 84% seen just once and 4.8% held by the top ten. The sequenced sample consisted of PBMCs. The receptors here all came from a young man in good health and CMV-seronegative. The CDR3 runs from the conserved cysteine through the conserved F or W. A D gene is named only where the DNA matches it firmly.

D gene: TRBD2; J gene: TRBJ2-4; V gene: TRBV5-4; CDR3 protein: CASSSLADLNIQYF
D gene: TRBD2; J gene: TRBJ2-7; V gene: TRBV30; CDR3 protein: CAWRGLSTSGRAYEQYF
D gene: -; J gene: TRBJ2-1; V gene: TRBV5-4; CDR3 protein: CASSSGTSYNEQFF
D gene: -; J gene: TRBJ2-6; V gene: TRBV11-2; CDR3 protein: CASSSRVANVLTF
D gene: -; J gene: TRBJ2-5; V gene: TRBV2; CDR3 protein: CASTWRVDYEYQETQYF
D gene: -; J gene: TRBJ2-2; V gene: TRBV6-6; CDR3 protein: CASSPIGTPIPGELFF
D gene: TRBD2; J gene: TRBJ2-3; V gene: TRBV7-2; CDR3 protein: CASSFSGSDTQYF
D gene: -; J gene: TRBJ2-2; V gene: TRBV19; CDR3 protein: CASNVERTNTGELFF
D gene: -; J gene: TRBJ1-2; V gene: TRBV6-5; CDR3 protein: CASSPTGIYGYTF
D gene: -; J gene: TRBJ2-7; V gene: TRBV19; CDR3 protein: CASRADGGPGYEQYF
D gene: TRBD2; J gene: TRBJ2-3; V gene: TRBV18; CDR3 protein: CASSPLAGGFTDTQYF
D gene: -; J gene: TRBJ1-1; V gene: TRBV7-8; CDR3 protein: CASSFGQTTEAFF
D gene: -; J gene: TRBJ1-1; V gene: TRBV7-2; CDR3 protein: CASSLVGGQLGAFF
D gene: TRBD1; J gene: TRBJ1-2; V gene: TRBV19; CDR3 protein: CASSIRDSSYGYTF
D gene: -; J gene: TRBJ1-1; V gene: TRBV25-1; CDR3 protein: CASRVGSGEAFF
D gene: TRBD1; J gene: TRBJ1-1; V gene: TRBV7-8; CDR3 protein: CASSPGGQGLLNTEAFF
D gene: TRBD1; J gene: TRBJ1-4; V gene: TRBV6-5; CDR3 protein: CASSGTANNEKLFF
D gene: -; J gene: TRBJ1-1; V gene: TRBV11-2; CDR3 protein: CASSGQREAFF
D gene: -; J gene: TRBJ2-3; V gene: TRBV11-2; CDR3 protein: CASSLKATALKTDTQYF
D gene: TRBD2; J gene: TRBJ2-3; V gene: TRBV4-3; CDR3 protein: CASSQDRGGGPDTQYF
D gene: -; J gene: TRBJ1-5; V gene: TRBV27; CDR3 protein: CASSLYGDQPQHF
D gene: TRBD1; J gene: TRBJ2-1; V gene: TRBV19; CDR3 protein: CASSVGQGPYNEQFF
D gene: -; J gene: TRBJ1-5; V gene: TRBV20-1; CDR3 protein: CSASAGGPQHF
D gene: TRBD1; J gene: TRBJ1-5; V gene: TRBV28; CDR3 protein: CASRRPGTGGAGSGNQPQHF
D gene: TRBD2; J gene: TRBJ2-7; V gene: TRBV27; CDR3 protein: CASSKGLAELLYEQYF
D gene: -; J gene: TRBJ1-2; V gene: TRBV10-3; CDR3 protein: CASQGTNYGYTF
D gene: -; J gene: TRBJ1-2; V gene: TRBV13; CDR3 protein: CASSLRGQTYGYTF
D gene: -; J gene: TRBJ2-1; V gene: TRBV7-6; CDR3 protein: CASSLGAPYNEQFF
D gene: TRBD1; J gene: TRBJ1-2; V gene: TRBV15; CDR3 protein: CATSRDPLRGPSDYGYTF
D gene: -; J gene: TRBJ1-5; V gene: TRBV20-1; CDR3 protein: CSARVGVSQHF
D gene: TRBD1; J gene: TRBJ2-7; V gene: TRBV11-2; CDR3 protein: CASSSLRDSSYEQYF
D gene: -; J gene: TRBJ1-1; V gene: TRBV19; CDR3 protein: CASNTPTGKNTEAFF
D gene: TRBD1; J gene: TRBJ2-1; V gene: TRBV27; CDR3 protein: CASSLFRGSSEQFF
D gene: -; J gene: TRBJ1-4; V gene: TRBV9; CDR3 protein: CASSVHGQVDEKLFF
D gene: TRBD2; J gene: TRBJ2-5; V gene: TRBV19; CDR3 protein: CASSIGLASAETQYF